What follows are 2 T cell receptor beta chains derived from one specimen sequenced in a study of T cell responses to AZD1222 COVID-19 vaccine. The repertoire was sequenced with immunoSEQ multiplex PCR; TCRdb's copy has only in-frame clones and lacks some. The table has roughly 120,000 clones, approximately 90% seen once; the top ten hold roughly 7.9%. The input for sequencing was peripheral blood, taken 28 days after the second AZD1222 dose. The receptors come from an adult who received the AZD1222 COVID-19 vaccine.

V usage is TRBV6-5 and J usage is TRBJ1-1; D possibly corresponds to TRBD1 (6 bases). The CDR3 runs to 12 residues. The V and J ends lost 0 bases and 11 bases respectively, with 10 bases between them. Looked up from germline, CDR1 is MNHEY and CDR2 is SVGAGI. Here the CDR3 DNA reads TGTGCCAGCAGTTACTCGGGGGGGCTTGCTTTCTTT. The encoded protein is CASSYSGGLAFF.

This sequence joins TRBV6-1 and TRBJ1-1; D remains unclear. The CDR3 runs to 13 residues. Germline V gene lookup returns CDR1 MNHNS and CDR2 SASEGT. The ends were cut back, 3 bases at V and 5 bases at J, with 10 bases in the middle. The CDR3 region is CASSDQLGTEAFF. The CDR3, as DNA: TGTGCCAGCAGTGACCAACTTGGGACTGAAGCTTTCTTT.